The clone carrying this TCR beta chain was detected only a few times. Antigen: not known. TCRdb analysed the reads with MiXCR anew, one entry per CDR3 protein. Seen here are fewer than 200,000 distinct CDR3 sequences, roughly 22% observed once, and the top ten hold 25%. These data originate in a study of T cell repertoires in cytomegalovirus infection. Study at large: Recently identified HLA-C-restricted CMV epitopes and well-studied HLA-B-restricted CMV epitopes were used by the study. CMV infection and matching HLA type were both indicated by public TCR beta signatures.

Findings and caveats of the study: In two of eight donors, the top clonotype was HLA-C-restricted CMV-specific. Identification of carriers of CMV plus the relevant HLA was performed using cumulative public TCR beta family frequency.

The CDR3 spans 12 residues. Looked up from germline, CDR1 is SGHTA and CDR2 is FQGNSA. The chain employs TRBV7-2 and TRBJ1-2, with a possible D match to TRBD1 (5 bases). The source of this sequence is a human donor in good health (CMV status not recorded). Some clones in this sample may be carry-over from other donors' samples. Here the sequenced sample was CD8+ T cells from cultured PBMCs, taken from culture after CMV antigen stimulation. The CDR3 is CAATGGYYGYTF. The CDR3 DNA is TGTGCAGCCACGGGGGGATACTATGGCTACACCTTC.